This T cell receptor (beta chain) stems from a study of blood T cell repertoires in COVID-19. About the study: The origin of the acute and convalescent COVID-19 samples was the United States, Italy and Spain. Sources were T cells, B-cell-depleted T cells, or PBMCs; the material itself was cDNA or gDNA.

In the authors' workflow: Researchers report that nucleated cell counts were estimated from reference gene primer amplification. Libraries were prepared by immunoSEQ multiplex PCR; TCRdb keeps only in-frame clonotypes and omits some of them. The V and J calls and clone size are taken from that table; D and trimming were inferred from the DNA. The repertoire holds about 14,000 clones, with approximately 86% as singletons. The CDR3 has 16 residues. CDR1 and CDR2 from the germline V gene are LNHDA and SQIVND (reference sequence). V dropped 7 bases and J dropped 5; count of bases not matched to a gene: 7.

Input material: peripheral blood. The V and J genes are TRBV19 and TRBJ2-2, with TRBD2 matching over 13 bases. The sequence came from a man aged 80 or over with acute or convalescent COVID-19. The CDR3, as DNA: TGTGCCAGTACCACTAGCGGGGGGGCTTGGACCGGGGAGCTGTTTTTT. Its translation: CASTTSGGAWTGELFF.